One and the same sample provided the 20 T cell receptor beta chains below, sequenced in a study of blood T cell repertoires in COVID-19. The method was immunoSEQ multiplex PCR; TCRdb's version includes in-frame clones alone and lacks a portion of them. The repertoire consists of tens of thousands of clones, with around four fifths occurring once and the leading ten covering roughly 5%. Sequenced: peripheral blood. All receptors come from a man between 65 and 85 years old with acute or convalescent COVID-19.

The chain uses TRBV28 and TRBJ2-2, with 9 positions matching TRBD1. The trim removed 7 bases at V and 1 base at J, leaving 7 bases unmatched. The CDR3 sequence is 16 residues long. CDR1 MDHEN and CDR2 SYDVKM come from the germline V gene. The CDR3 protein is CASIGTGRMNTGELFF. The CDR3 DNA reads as TGTGCCAGCATTGGGACAGGGCGAATGAACACCGGGGAGCTGTTTTTT. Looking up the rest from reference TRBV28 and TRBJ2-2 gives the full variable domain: DVKVTQSSRYLVKRTGEKVFLECVQDMDHENMFWYRQDPGLGLRLIYFSYDVKMKEKGDIPEGYSVSREKKERFSLILESASTNQTSMYLCASIGTGRMNTGELFFGEGSRLTVL.

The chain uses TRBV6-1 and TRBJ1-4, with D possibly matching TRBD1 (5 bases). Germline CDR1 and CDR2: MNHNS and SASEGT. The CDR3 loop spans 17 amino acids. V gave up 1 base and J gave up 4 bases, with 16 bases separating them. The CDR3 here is CASSEGIGAVLNEKLFF. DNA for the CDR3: TGTGCCAGCAGTGAAGGTATAGGGGCGGTCCTTAATGAAAAACTGTTTTTT.

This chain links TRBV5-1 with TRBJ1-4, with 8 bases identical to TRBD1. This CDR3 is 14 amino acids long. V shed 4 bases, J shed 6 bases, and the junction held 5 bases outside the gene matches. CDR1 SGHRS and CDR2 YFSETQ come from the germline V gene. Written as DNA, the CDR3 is TGCGCCAGCAGCGAGCAGGGGGCAGATGAAAAACTGTTTTTT. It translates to CASSEQGADEKLFF.

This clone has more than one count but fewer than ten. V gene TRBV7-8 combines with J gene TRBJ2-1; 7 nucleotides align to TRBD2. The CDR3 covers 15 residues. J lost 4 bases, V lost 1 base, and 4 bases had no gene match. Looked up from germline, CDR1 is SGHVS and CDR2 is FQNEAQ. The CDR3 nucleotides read TGTGCCAGCAGCTTAGGGGCGGGGGTGTACAATGAGCAGTTCTTC. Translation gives CASSLGAGVYNEQFF.

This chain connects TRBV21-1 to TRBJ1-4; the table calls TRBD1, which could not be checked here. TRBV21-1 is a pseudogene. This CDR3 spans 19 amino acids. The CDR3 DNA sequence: TGTGCCAGCAGCAAAGCGAGGGACAGGGGAAGTGCAACTAATGAAAAACTGTTTTTT. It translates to CASSKARDRGSATNEKLFF.

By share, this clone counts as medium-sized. In DNA form, the CDR3 reads TGTGCCAGCAGTCATTACACTGAAGCTTTCTTT. Translation gives CASSHYTEAFF. The chain is built from TRBV6-5 and TRBJ1-1; no reliable D call. V lost 5 bases and J lost 3, with 4 bases in between. Germline V lookup: CDR1 MNHEY, CDR2 SVGAGI. This CDR3 contains 11 residues.

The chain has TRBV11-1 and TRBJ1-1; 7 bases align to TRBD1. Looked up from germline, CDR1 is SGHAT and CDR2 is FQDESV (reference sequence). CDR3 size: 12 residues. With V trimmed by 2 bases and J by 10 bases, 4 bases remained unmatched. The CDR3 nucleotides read TGTGCCAGCAGCTTATCGAGGACAGGAGCTTTCTTT. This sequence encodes CASSLSRTGAFF.

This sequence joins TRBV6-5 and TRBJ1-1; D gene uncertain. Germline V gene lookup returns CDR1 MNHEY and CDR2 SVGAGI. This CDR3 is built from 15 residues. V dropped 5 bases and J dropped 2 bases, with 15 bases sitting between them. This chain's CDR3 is CASSPRPGRNTEAFF. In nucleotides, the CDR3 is TGTGCCAGCAGTCCCAGACCGGGTCGTAACACTGAAGCTTTCTTT.

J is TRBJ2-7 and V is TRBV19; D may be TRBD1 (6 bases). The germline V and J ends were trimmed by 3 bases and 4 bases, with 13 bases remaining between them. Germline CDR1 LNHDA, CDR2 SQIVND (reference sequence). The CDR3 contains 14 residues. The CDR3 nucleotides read TGTGCCAGTAGTATGAACTACAGGGCTTACGAGCAGTACTTC. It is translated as CASSMNYRAYEQYF.

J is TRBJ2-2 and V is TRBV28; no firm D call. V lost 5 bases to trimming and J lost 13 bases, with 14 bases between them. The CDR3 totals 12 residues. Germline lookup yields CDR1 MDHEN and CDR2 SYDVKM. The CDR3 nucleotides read TGTGCCAGCAGTCTCGCCCCCAAGAGGCTGTTTTTT. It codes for CASSLAPKRLFF.

The CDR3 nucleotides are TGCGCCAGCAGCTTTTCGTCGGGTGGCTACACCTTC. It yields the protein CASSFSSGGYTF. The chain joins TRBV5-1 to TRBJ1-2; no definite D call. V lost 2 bases to trimming and J lost 7 bases, with 9 bases between them. The germline CDR1 and CDR2 sequences are SGHRS and YFSETQ. The CDR3 has 12 residues.

CDR3 DNA sequence: TGTGCCAGCACTTCCGGGACAGGGGATCCTGAAGCTTTCTTT. This sequence encodes CASTSGTGDPEAFF. This sequence joins TRBV28 and TRBJ1-1; 10 bases line up with TRBD1. CDR3 length equals 14 residues. The ends lost 7 bases at V and 6 bases at J; junction bases unmatched: 8. In germline, CDR1 is MDHEN, CDR2 SYDVKM.

As DNA, the CDR3 is TGTGCCAGCACCTTTACAGGGGGGGGGACTGAAGCTTTCTTT. It specifies CASTFTGGGTEAFF. The chain couples TRBV6-5 to TRBJ1-1, with 8 bases fitting TRBD1. Trimming at V came to 7 bases and at J to 5 bases, leaving 9 bases not matched to a gene. This CDR3 region has 14 residues. CDR1 is MNHEY and CDR2 is SVGAGI in the germline V gene.

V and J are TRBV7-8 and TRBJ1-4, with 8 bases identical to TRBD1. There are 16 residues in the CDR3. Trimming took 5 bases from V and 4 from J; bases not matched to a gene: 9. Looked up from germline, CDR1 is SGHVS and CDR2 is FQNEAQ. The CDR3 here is CASSPYNTGGNEKLFF. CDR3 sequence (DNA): TGTGCCAGCAGCCCCTACAATACAGGGGGTAATGAAAAACTGTTTTTT.

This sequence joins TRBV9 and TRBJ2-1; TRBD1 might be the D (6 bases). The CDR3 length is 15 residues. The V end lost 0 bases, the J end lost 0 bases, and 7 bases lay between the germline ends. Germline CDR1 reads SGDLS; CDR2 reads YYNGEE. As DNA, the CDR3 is TGTGCCAGCAGCGTAGGGGACAACTCCTACAATGAGCAGTTCTTC. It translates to CASSVGDNSYNEQFF.

The chain's CDR3 is CASRPTGSGQPQHF. The CDR3 DNA is TGTGCCAGCAGACCGACAGGTTCAGGCCAGCCCCAGCATTTT. This chain uses TRBV2 with TRBJ1-5; tentatively, D is TRBD1 (6 bases). The CDR3 sequence is 14 residues long. CDR1 is SNHLY and CDR2 is FYNNEI in the germline V gene. Trimming pared 6 bases from V and 7 bases from J, leaving 16 bases between.

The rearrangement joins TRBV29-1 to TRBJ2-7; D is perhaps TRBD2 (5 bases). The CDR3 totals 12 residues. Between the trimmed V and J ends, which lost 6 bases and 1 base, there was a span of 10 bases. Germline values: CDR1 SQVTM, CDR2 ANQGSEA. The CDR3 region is CSVPSGSYEQYF. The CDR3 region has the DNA TGCAGCGTCCCCAGCGGATCCTACGAGCAGTACTTC.

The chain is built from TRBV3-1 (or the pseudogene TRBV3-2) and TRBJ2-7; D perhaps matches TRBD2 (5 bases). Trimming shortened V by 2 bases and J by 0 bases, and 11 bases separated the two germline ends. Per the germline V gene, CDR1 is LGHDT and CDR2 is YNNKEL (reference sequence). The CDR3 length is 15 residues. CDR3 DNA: TGTGCCAGCAGCCAACTCGGACTTTCCTCCTACGAGCAGTACTTC. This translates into CASSQLGLSSYEQYF.

Here the CDR3 reads CASSTGTVLGEQYF. For the CDR3, the DNA is TGTGCCAGCAGCACCGGGACAGTCCTCGGGGAGCAGTACTTC. The V and J genes are TRBV14 and TRBJ2-7; the match to TRBD1 covers 7 bases. In germline, CDR1 is SGHDN, CDR2 FVKESK. CDR3 size: 14 residues. The V gene end was trimmed by 5 bases and the J gene end by 7 bases; junction bases not matched to a gene: 11.

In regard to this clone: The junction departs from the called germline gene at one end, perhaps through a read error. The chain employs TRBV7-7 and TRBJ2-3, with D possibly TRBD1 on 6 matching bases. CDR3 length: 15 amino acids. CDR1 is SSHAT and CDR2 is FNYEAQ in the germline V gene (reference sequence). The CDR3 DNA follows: TGTGCTAGCAGTCTAGGGTTGGGGGCTACAGATACGCAGTATTTT. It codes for CASSLGLGATDTQYF.